Each of the 13 T cell receptor beta chains below was sequenced from the same sample in a study of cytomegalovirus exposure and HLA in healthy donors. PCR involved 60 Vbeta and 13 Jbeta primers. The assay was immunoSEQ multiplex PCR, and TCRdb's table has in-frame clones only and misses some. This sample has about 180,000 clones; around three quarters occur once, and the top ten carry under 3%. Sequenced sample: PBMCs. These receptors were obtained from a woman aged 25 to 39 in good health and CMV-seropositive.

The V and J genes are TRBV19 and TRBJ1-1; D call uncertain. CDR1 is LNHDA and CDR2 is SQIVND in the germline V gene (reference sequence). V lost 5 bases and J 4 bases, leaving 11 bases between the germline ends. This CDR3 spans 13 amino acids. CDR3 protein: CASSLGEGTEAFF. The CDR3 region has the DNA TGTGCCAGTAGTCTGGGTGAGGGCACTGAAGCTTTCTTT.

This clone has just one count. The rearrangement uses TRBV11-2 and TRBJ1-4; possibly TRBD1 for D (6 bases). Per germline, CDR1 SGHAT and CDR2 FQNNGV. V shed 1 base and J shed 7 bases, with 10 bases lying between them. This CDR3 has 14 residues. The DNA for the CDR3 is TGTGCCAGCAGCTTAGCGGCCAGGGGTGAAAAACTGTTTTTT. This translates into CASSLAARGEKLFF.

The chain carries TRBV6-5 and TRBJ2-1, with D possibly being TRBD1 (5 bases). CDR1 MNHEY and CDR2 SVGAGI come from the germline V gene. The CDR3 spans 14 residues. Trimming took off 5 bases at V and 5 bases at J, with 13 bases between the two ends. DNA of the CDR3: TGTGCCAGCAGTGGGGCAAACTTTAACAATGAGCAGTTCTTC. This encodes CASSGANFNNEQFF.

This chain joins TRBV7-9 and TRBJ2-5; a weak D match, TRBD1 (5 bases). This CDR3 is built from 13 residues. V lost 5 bases, J lost 5 bases, and 12 bases lay in between. Germline CDR1 and CDR2: SEHNR and FQNEAQ (reference sequence). CDR3: CASSKQVEETQYF. As DNA, the CDR3 is TGTGCCAGCAGCAAACAGGTGGAGGAGACCCAGTACTTC.

Written as DNA, the CDR3 is TGCGCCAGCAGCCATTATCAGGGAAACTATGGCTACACCTTC. This translates into CASSHYQGNYGYTF. The chain uses TRBV4-1 and TRBJ1-2; the D gene is possibly TRBD1 (5 bases). Trimming took off 3 bases at V and 2 bases at J, with 10 bases between the two ends. The CDR3 is 14 residues long. Germline assignment: CDR1 MGHRA and CDR2 YSYEKL.

The genes are TRBV18 and TRBJ2-1, with 8 bases lining up with TRBD2. Trimming removed 8 bases from V and 3 bases from J; junction bases left unmatched: 0. From germline, CDR1 is KGHSH and CDR2 LQKENI. The CDR3 loop spans 12 amino acids. DNA for the CDR3: TGTGCCAGCACTAGCGGCTACAATGAGCAGTTCTTC. Translation gives CASTSGYNEQFF.

A few counts support this clone. The CDR3 is CASTPAGDYNEQFF. The CDR3 coding sequence is TGTGCCAGTACCCCAGCGGGGGACTACAATGAGCAGTTCTTC. This chain connects TRBV19 to TRBJ2-1; 8 bases fit TRBD2. CDR1 is LNHDA, CDR2 SQIVND, per germline (reference sequence). CDR3 length equals 14 residues. J gave up 3 bases and V 7 bases, and 5 bases lay outside the gene matches.

The rearrangement joins TRBV9 to TRBJ2-7; 8 bases align to TRBD2. Germline CDR1 is SGDLS and CDR2 is YYNGEE. The ends lost 7 bases at V and 2 bases at J; junction bases unmatched: 8. The CDR3 has 14 amino acids. The CDR3 spells CASGGSSGAYEQYF. In nucleotides, the CDR3 is TGTGCCAGCGGGGGGAGTAGCGGGGCCTACGAGCAGTACTTC.

This chain links TRBV5-4 with TRBJ1-1, with TRBD1 matching over 7 bases. The germline gives CDR1 SGHNT, CDR2 YYREEE (reference sequence). This CDR3 region has 13 residues. J was trimmed by 4 bases and V by 1 base; bases with no gene match: 1. The CDR3 here is CASSLSGGTEAFF. DNA of the CDR3: TGTGCCAGCAGCTTGTCAGGGGGCACTGAAGCTTTCTTT.

The chain carries TRBV10-1 and TRBJ1-4; tentatively, D is TRBD1 (5 bases). Deletions cut 0 bases from V and 0 bases from J, with 5 bases between. The V gene's germline CDR1 is WNHNN and CDR2 SYGVQD (reference sequence). This CDR3 has 15 residues. The CDR3 nucleotides read TGCGCCAGCAGTGAGTCGACAGCAACTAATGAAAAACTGTTTTTT. It specifies CASSESTATNEKLFF.

V and J are TRBV7-9 and TRBJ2-7, with D possibly matching TRBD2 (7 bases). This CDR3 is 14 amino acids long. V was shortened by 4 bases and J by 3 bases, with 13 bases between the two germline ends. Germline-derived CDR1 and CDR2 are SEHNR and FQNEAQ (reference sequence). The CDR3 spells CASSSRGGGYEQYF. CDR3 DNA: TGTGCCAGCAGCTCTCGGGGAGGGGGCTACGAGCAGTACTTC.

The chain has TRBV7-9 and TRBJ2-6; 10 bases map to TRBD1. CDR3 size: 18 residues. CDR1 SEHNR and CDR2 FQNEAQ come from the germline V gene (reference sequence). V trimming: 3 bases; J trimming: 0 bases; junction bases outside the gene matches: 5. In DNA form, the CDR3 reads TGTGCCAGCAGCTTGGAGGGACAGGGGATCTCTGGGGCCAACGTCCTGACTTTC. Translating gives CASSLEGQGISGANVLTF.

The V and J genes are TRBV7-8 and TRBJ2-2; 11 bases agree with TRBD2. The CDR3 runs 15 residues. V dropped 5 bases and J dropped 6; count of bases not matched to a gene: 5. The germline V gene encodes CDR1 SGHVS and CDR2 FQNEAQ. The CDR3 DNA follows: TGTGCCAGCAGCCTTAGCGGGGGGGCGGCCGGGGAGCTGTTTTTT. This gives the protein CASSLSGGAAGELFF.